Below are 22 T cell receptor beta chains sequenced from a single sample in a study of CD8+CD57+ T cells in acquired aplastic anemia. For CDR3 and TCR beta VDJ profiling, genomic DNA was the template used. TCRdb re-called the reads through MiXCR, storing one row per CDR3 protein. Of approximately 150,000 distinct CDR3 sequences listed, more than 45% are singletons. The patients chosen for sequencing had shown expansion of CD8+CD57+ cells (detected by flow cytometry). The sequencing sample was made of sorted CD4+, CD8+, or CD8+CD57+ T cells (not recorded which) from PBMCs. These receptors were obtained from a human donor with aplastic anemia.

This rearrangement joins TRBV29-1 to TRBJ1-1, with D perhaps TRBD1 (5 bases). The CDR3 is made up of 11 amino acids. The ends were cut back, 8 bases at V and 4 bases at J, with 11 bases in the middle. CDR1 SQVTM and CDR2 ANQGSEA come from the germline V gene. The CDR3 nucleotides read TGCAGCTTAGGACAAAGCACTGAAGCTTTCTTT. This sequence encodes CSLGQSTEAFF.

The chain carries TRBV24-1 and TRBJ2-7; TRBD1 aligns across 9 bases. Germline CDR1 reads KGHDR; CDR2 reads SFDVKD. V gave up 0 bases and J gave up 4 bases; unmatched junction bases: 3. CDR3 size: 15 residues. DNA for the CDR3: TGTGCCACCAGTGATTTGCGGGACAGGGTGTACGAGCAGTACTTC. As protein: CATSDLRDRVYEQYF.

This clonotype showed up many times. This chain joins TRBV4-1 and TRBJ1-2; D uncertain. Trimming pared 1 base from V and 6 bases from J, leaving 9 bases between. Germline CDR1 and CDR2: MGHRA and YSYEKL. The CDR3 runs to 13 residues. DNA of the CDR3: TGCGCCAGCAGCCAAGGCCGAAGGGATGGCTACACCTTC. Protein product: CASSQGRRDGYTF.

This clonotype turned up a few times. J is TRBJ2-5 and V is TRBV15, with D perhaps matching TRBD1 (6 bases). The CDR3 contains 15 residues. The ends were cut back, 5 bases at V and 2 bases at J, with 15 bases in the middle. Germline CDR1 and CDR2: LNHNV and YYDKDF (reference sequence). The CDR3, as DNA: TGTGCCACCAGCGCACCTGGACAGACGCAAGAGACCCAGTACTTC. It encodes CATSAPGQTQETQYF.

This clonotype was detected ten times or more. The chain is built from TRBV7-2 and TRBJ2-2; D is perhaps TRBD1 (6 bases). The CDR3 contains 13 residues. Germline-derived CDR1 and CDR2 are SGHTA and FQGNSA. Trimming left V 5 bases short and J 7 bases short, with 11 bases between. Here the CDR3 reads CASSHREIGELFF. CDR3 nucleotide sequence: TGTGCCAGCAGCCACAGGGAGATCGGGGAGCTGTTTTTT.

This clonotype was seen repeatedly, ten times or more. V gene TRBV7-2 combines with J gene TRBJ1-1; D is undetermined. The CDR3 consists of 13 residues. Germline values: CDR1 SGHTA, CDR2 FQGNSA. V was cut by 5 bases and J by 3 bases, with 10 bases left in between. CDR3 sequence: CASSLSSDTEAFF. The CDR3 DNA follows: TGTGCCAGCAGCCTATCAAGTGACACTGAAGCTTTCTTT.

This chain uses TRBV7-8 with TRBJ2-1, with D hard to call. CDR1 and CDR2 from the germline V gene are SGHVS and FQNEAQ. Trimming cost V 5 bases and J 7 bases, with 12 bases left between them. The CDR3 covers 13 residues. The CDR3 spells CASSPLGPNEQFF. The CDR3 nucleotides are TGTGCCAGCAGCCCCCTAGGGCCGAATGAGCAGTTCTTC. The full variable domain, completed using reference TRBV7-8 and TRBJ2-1, is GAGVSQSPRYKVAKRGQDVALRCDPISGHVSLFWYQQALGQGPEFLTYFQNEAQLDKSGLPSDRFFAERPEGSVSTLKIQRTQQEDSAVYLCASSPLGPNEQFFGPGTRLTVL.

The table lists this clonotype with many counts. The rearrangement joins TRBV6-2 or TRBV6-3 to TRBJ1-1; possibly TRBD1 for D (6 bases). This CDR3 has 13 residues. Trimming took off 8 bases at V and 1 base at J, with 11 bases between the two ends. Looked up from germline, CDR1 is MNHEY and CDR2 is SVGEGT. CDR3 DNA: TGTGCCAGCGAAGACAGGCCGAACACTGAAGCTTTCTTT. It specifies CASEDRPNTEAFF.

For this clonotype: Likely a read error: the CDR3 ends without its conserved phenylalanine or tryptophan. The chain recombines TRBV20-1 with TRBJ2-5, with 8 nucleotides matching TRBD2. The CDR3 covers 15 residues. Germline assignment: CDR1 DFQATT and CDR2 SNEGSKA (reference sequence). The CDR3 sequence is CSTRSGRQIQETQYC. The CDR3 DNA reads TGCAGTACTAGAAGCGGGAGACAGATCCAAGAGACCCAGTACTGC.

This clonotype was seen many times. This chain connects TRBV6-5 to TRBJ1-2; 9 bases map to TRBD1. The germline gives CDR1 MNHEY, CDR2 SVGAGI. The CDR3 is 14 residues long. J lost 7 bases, V lost 6 bases, and 9 bases had no gene match. The CDR3 sequence: CASSPEGQGRGYTF. The CDR3 DNA follows: TGTGCCAGCAGCCCAGAGGGACAGGGTCGTGGCTACACCTTC.

This sequence joins TRBV2 and TRBJ2-7; the match to TRBD1 covers 7 bases. Germline assignment: CDR1 SNHLY and CDR2 FYNNEI. This CDR3 is built from 11 residues. J was trimmed by 8 bases and V by 7 bases; bases with no gene match: 5. The CDR3 sequence is CASTGDSQQYV. The CDR3 bases are TGTGCCAGCACTGGGGACAGTCAGCAGTACGTC.

The chain recombines TRBV20-1 with TRBJ1-3; D not resolved. Germline V lookup: CDR1 DFQATT, CDR2 SNEGSKA (reference sequence). V shed 6 bases and J shed 1 base, with 16 bases lying between them. The CDR3 totals 15 residues. CDR3 DNA sequence: TGCAGTGCCAGACCCAAATCAAGTTCTGGAAACACCATATATTTT. It codes for CSARPKSSSGNTIYF.

CDR3 region: CASSLTGGGDSPLHF. CDR3 DNA: TGTGCCAGCAGCTTAACTGGCGGGGGCGATTCACCCCTCCACTTT. The rearrangement uses TRBV7-3 and TRBJ1-6, with D maybe TRBD1 (6 bases). The CDR3 totals 15 residues. Trimming left V 0 bases short and J 8 bases short, with 11 bases between. Germline V gene data show CDR1 as SGHTA and CDR2 as FQGTGA.

Points on this clonotype: Germline is not matched at one junction end, which may reflect a read error. The chain carries TRBV5-4 and TRBJ1-1; 8 positions match TRBD1. Germline V gives CDR1 SGHNT, CDR2 YYREEE (reference sequence). This CDR3 has 12 amino acids. The CDR3, as DNA: TGTGCCAGCAGCATTGGACAGGGTAGGGCTTCCTTT. Amino acid sequence: CASSIGQGRASF.

This chain joins TRBV19 and TRBJ2-7; 9 nucleotides match TRBD1. This CDR3 contains 15 residues. Germline CDR1 LNHDA, CDR2 SQIVND (reference sequence). Losses at the gene ends were 5 bases for V and 5 bases for J; bases not matched to a gene: 10. The CDR3 bases are TGTGCCAGTAGTGGGACAGGGACGTCTTCCCACGAGCAGTACTTC. The encoded protein is CASSGTGTSSHEQYF. Full variable domain (remainder filled in from reference TRBV19 and TRBJ2-7): DGGITQSPKYLFRKEGQNVTLSCEQNLNHDAMYWYRQDPGQGLRLIYYSQIVNDFQKGDIAEGYSVSREKKESFPLTVTSAQKNPTAFYLCASSGTGTSSHEQYFGPGTRLTVT.

This clonotype was recorded a few times. V is TRBV15 and J is TRBJ1-6; no clear D gene. The germline CDR1 and CDR2 sequences are LNHNV and YYDKDF (reference sequence). The CDR3 length is 14 residues. Trimming pared 0 bases from V and 7 bases from J, leaving 7 bases between. As DNA, the CDR3 is TGTGCCACCAGCAGAGACCGGGGAAATTCACCCCTCCACTTT. It translates to CATSRDRGNSPLHF.

This clonotype has more than one count but fewer than ten. V is TRBV2 and J is TRBJ1-5; TRBD1 matches 7 bases. The germline V gene has CDR1 SNHLY and CDR2 FYNNEI. V shed 3 bases and J 3 bases; nucleotides not matched to a gene: 2. The CDR3 loop spans 14 amino acids. The DNA for the CDR3 is TGTGCCAGCAGTGATGACAGGGACAATCAGCCCCAGCATTTT. It yields the protein CASSDDRDNQPQHF.

There are many counts of this clonotype. The V call is TRBV6-5, the J call TRBJ1-6; possible D gene TRBD1, 6 bases. V was pared by 2 bases and J by 6 bases, with 14 bases between. Germline loops: CDR1 MNHEY, CDR2 SVGAGI. This CDR3 is built from 16 residues. The CDR3 here is CASSYAGHKGNSPLHF. The CDR3 region has the DNA TGTGCCAGCAGTTACGCGGGACATAAGGGTAATTCACCCCTCCACTTT.

This clonotype came up many times. The rearrangement joins TRBV7-3 to TRBJ2-2, with D hard to call. Looked up from germline, CDR1 is SGHTA and CDR2 is FQGTGA. Trimming took off 5 bases at V and 0 bases at J, with 13 bases between the two ends. CDR3 size: 16 residues. The CDR3 protein is CASSPSPIANTGELFF. CDR3 in DNA: TGTGCCAGCAGCCCCTCCCCCATCGCGAACACCGGGGAGCTGTTTTTT. Drawing the rest from reference TRBV7-3 and TRBJ2-2, the complete variable domain is GAGVSQTPSNKVTEKGKYVELRCDPISGHTALYWYRQSLGQGPEFLIYFQGTGAADDSGLPNDRFFAVRPEGSVSTLKIQRTERGDSAVYLCASSPSPIANTGELFFGEGSRLTVL.

This clonotype occurred many times. The genes are TRBV11-3 and TRBJ2-5, with D tentatively TRBD1 or TRBD2 (5 bases each). The CDR3 is 14 amino acids. V was cut by 5 bases and J by 1 base, with 11 bases left in between. Germline CDR1 is SGHNT and CDR2 is YENEEA. The DNA of the CDR3 is TGTGCCAGCAGCACCCAGGGAGTCCAAGAGACCCAGTACTTC. Protein product: CASSTQGVQETQYF.

The V and J genes are TRBV15 and TRBJ1-2, with 7 bases aligning to TRBD1. Germline V gives CDR1 LNHNV, CDR2 YYDKDF (reference sequence). J was trimmed by 7 bases and V by 2 bases; bases with no gene match: 10. The CDR3 covers 15 residues. CDR3 protein: CATSRLVGGSAGYTF. Written as DNA, the CDR3 is TGTGCCACCAGCAGACTCGTAGGGGGCAGTGCTGGCTACACCTTC.

The V call is TRBV19, the J call TRBJ2-1; the match to TRBD1 covers 10 bases. CDR3 length: 12 residues. V gave up 11 bases and J gave up 6 bases; unmatched junction bases: 4. The germline V gene encodes CDR1 LNHDA and CDR2 SQIVND (reference sequence). This chain's CDR3 is CASRTGGNEQFF. The CDR3 DNA reads as TGTGCCTCGCGGACAGGGGGCAATGAGCAGTTCTTC.